The present TCR beta chain was sequenced within a study of blood T cell repertoires in COVID-19 (dated by TCRdb to between 2020 and 2021). As for the study more broadly: The collaborator samples originated in the United States, Italy and Spain and spanned the acute and convalescent phases of COVID-19. The sample metadata nearly always contained a de-identified subject ID, COVID-19 status, age in years and sex. The repertoires were made available in a free public database intended to serve as a resource for research on the immune response to SARS-CoV-2. Subjects who had been exposed to COVID-19, were actively infected with it, or had recovered from it provided the deeply sampled blood TCRbeta repertoires that made up the dataset. The samples were drawn from two sources: the first 160 participants of the ongoing ImmuneRACE study, and 1,000 to 1,500 subjects contributed by 6 global collaborators. Where HLA class I and class II types were available, the types were taken from metadata supplied by the sample provider, not from assay-based typing. The material from the prospective study consisted of cDNA or gDNA derived from T cells, B-cell-depleted T cells, or PBMCs.

Broader findings and caveats from the paper: Clinical and demographic metadata were provided uncurated, with the amount varying by source and participant.

The immunoSEQ Assay, a bias-controlled multiplex PCR, was used to amplify TCRbeta CDR3 regions from genomic DNA. As for how the authors treated the data: The number of nucleated cells in each sample was estimated from the amplification of reference gene primers within the assay. To quantify the absolute abundance of each unique TCRbeta CDR3 rearrangement, sequence reads were collapsed and filtered. For each sample, productive Simpson clonality was calculated as the square root of Simpson's diversity index over productive rearrangements. Drawn from immuneACCESS, this table holds only the in-frame rearrangements with V and J called that TCRdb kept. Clones are partly lost; checked studies trace under half to an unresolved V gene and leave the rest unexplained. Clonal size and the V and J genes are those of that table, whereas D and trimming came from the DNA. The sample includes 40,000 to 60,000 clones, with over 75% observed a single time. Less than 3% of the sample lies in the top ten.

Regarding this clone: Its antigen has not been determined. The record has no base qualities; no much larger clone is one base away.

In Seattle, one collaborating source enrolled patients while the infection was active and tracked those patients longitudinally over the course of disease. Collaborating institutions collected whole blood in K2EDTA tubes following their own protocols. For TCRbeta analysis, collaborators shipped samples in one of three forms: frozen whole blood, isolated PBMCs, or DNA extracted from either of those sample types. Sequencing used peripheral blood. The sequence came from a woman of 80 years or more with COVID-19, enrolled during active disease.

The CDR3 amino acid sequence is: CASSLGQGRNEKLFF. The bases read TGTGCCAGCAGCTTGGGACAGGGGCGCAACGAAAAACTGTTTTTT. The receptor chain draws on TRBV5-6 and TRBJ1-4; 8 bases in the middle match TRBD1. CDR3 length: 15 amino acids, cysteine to phenylalanine. This entry keeps only the CDR3 DNA: 45 bases, framed from base 1. Germline trimming: 0 bases from V, 8 bases from J; junction bases outside gene matches: 6. The germline V gene sets CDR1 to SGHDT and CDR2 to YYEEEE.